Listed below are T cell receptor beta chains from one sample, sequenced in a study of T cells in Graves' hyperthyroidism and ophthalmopathy. Using its own MiXCR run on the multiplex PCR reads, TCRdb lists one record per CDR3 protein. The table has 550,000 to 700,000 distinct CDR3 sequences, under 15% seen once. Sample: blood. The receptor source for this set is a woman in her thirties or forties with Graves' ophthalmopathy. Both conserved end residues are part of each CDR3. The order of the fields is D gene, clone size, V gene, J gene, CDR3 DNA, CDR3 protein. A D gene is named only where the DNA matches it firmly. The size entry is marked missing in some rows and otherwise reads once, few, many or a size class.

d_call: -; clone_size: once; v_call: TRBV28; j_call: TRBJ1-1; cdr3_nt: TGTGCCAGCACCAGAACAGGGTCGGTGAACACTGAAGCTTTCTTT; cdr3_aa: CASTRTGSVNTEAFF
d_call: -; clone_size: many; v_call: TRBV6-2/TRBV6-3; j_call: TRBJ1-5; cdr3_nt: TGTGCCAGCAGCCCGATTGACGCGGAAAATCAGCCCCAGCATTTT; cdr3_aa: CASSPIDAENQPQHF
d_call: TRBD2; clone_size: many; v_call: TRBV28; j_call: TRBJ2-5; cdr3_nt: TGTGCCAGCAGTTTAGAGCGGGAGGGCCGGGAGACCCAGTACTTC; cdr3_aa: CASSLEREGRETQYF
d_call: TRBD1; clone_size: -; v_call: TRBV12-3/TRBV12-4; j_call: TRBJ1-2; cdr3_nt: TGTGCCAGCAGTCCAGACAGGGGGCGCGAGTATGGCTACACCTTC; cdr3_aa: CASSPDRGREYGYTF
d_call: TRBD2; clone_size: few; v_call: TRBV20-1; j_call: TRBJ2-7; cdr3_nt: TGCAGTGCCAGACGACTAGCGGATAGCTCCTACGAGCAGTACTTC; cdr3_aa: CSARRLADSSYEQYF
d_call: TRBD1; clone_size: many; v_call: TRBV29-1; j_call: TRBJ2-5; cdr3_nt: TGCAGCGTTGGACGTTGGGACAGAGTACAAGAGACCCAGTACTTC; cdr3_aa: CSVGRWDRVQETQYF
d_call: -; clone_size: many; v_call: TRBV12-3/TRBV12-4; j_call: TRBJ1-1; cdr3_nt: TGTGCCAGCAGACGGAACACTGAAGCTTTCTTT; cdr3_aa: CASRRNTEAFF
d_call: -; clone_size: many; v_call: TRBV19; j_call: TRBJ2-4; cdr3_nt: TGTGCCAGTAGTCTGCCCCGCGAGGGCAAAAACATTCAGTACTTC; cdr3_aa: CASSLPREGKNIQYF
d_call: TRBD1; clone_size: many; v_call: TRBV4-1; j_call: TRBJ2-1; cdr3_nt: TGCGCCAGCAGCCAAGAAAGGGGCGACGGACAGGGTCCAATTGAGCAGTTCTTC; cdr3_aa: CASSQERGDGQGPIEQFF
d_call: -; clone_size: few; v_call: TRBV6-1; j_call: TRBJ2-7; cdr3_nt: TGTGCCAGCAGGCTTGATTCGGACTACTGGAGCTTC; cdr3_aa: CASRLDSDYWSF
d_call: -; clone_size: -; v_call: TRBV19; j_call: TRBJ2-5; cdr3_nt: TGTGCCAGTAGTATCCCCGGGTCGGAGACCCAGTACTTC; cdr3_aa: CASSIPGSETQYF
d_call: -; clone_size: many; v_call: TRBV29-1; j_call: TRBJ2-5; cdr3_nt: TGCAGCGTTTCCTCGGGGGAAGAGACCCAGTACTTC; cdr3_aa: CSVSSGEETQYF
d_call: TRBD1; clone_size: many; v_call: TRBV12-3/TRBV12-4; j_call: TRBJ1-5; cdr3_nt: TGTGCCAGCAGTCGACAGGGGGCTATCAATCAGCCCCAGCATTTT; cdr3_aa: CASSRQGAINQPQHF
d_call: TRBD2; clone_size: -; v_call: TRBV4-1; j_call: TRBJ2-3; cdr3_nt: TGCGCCAGCAGCCAAGCTGGACTAGCGGGAGTAACAGATACGCAGTATTTT; cdr3_aa: CASSQAGLAGVTDTQYF
d_call: -; clone_size: -; v_call: TRBV19; j_call: TRBJ2-7; cdr3_nt: TGTGCCAGTAGTATAGCGGAGGGACTGTCCTACGAGCAGTACTTC; cdr3_aa: CASSIAEGLSYEQYF
d_call: -; clone_size: many; v_call: TRBV12-3/TRBV12-4; j_call: TRBJ2-5; cdr3_nt: TGTGCCAGCAGCAATCCGGGACAAAAAGGGGAGGAGACCCAGTACTTC; cdr3_aa: CASSNPGQKGEETQYF
d_call: -; clone_size: many; v_call: TRBV28; j_call: TRBJ2-2; cdr3_nt: TGTGCCAGCAGTATCTCCAGGGGTGCCGGGGAGCTGTTTTTT; cdr3_aa: CASSISRGAGELFF
d_call: -; clone_size: many; v_call: TRBV12-3/TRBV12-4; j_call: TRBJ2-2; cdr3_nt: TGTGCCAGCATCGAGGGGACGTCCGGGGAGCTGTTTTTT; cdr3_aa: CASIEGTSGELFF
d_call: -; clone_size: -; v_call: TRBV6-2/TRBV6-3; j_call: TRBJ2-7; cdr3_nt: TGTTCCAGCGCGAGGGGGAGGGATAGAGGTCAGCAGTACTTC; cdr3_aa: CSSARGRDRGQQYF
d_call: -; clone_size: few; v_call: TRBV7-9; j_call: TRBJ1-5; cdr3_nt: TGTGCCAGCAGCTTAGGCGGGGCGATAGGTCAGCCCCAGCATTTT; cdr3_aa: CASSLGGAIGQPQHF